These T cell receptor beta chains were read from a single sample in a study of blood T cell repertoires in COVID-19. Sequenced by immunoSEQ multiplex PCR; TCRdb stores in-frame clones only, minus some. The repertoire consists of about 210,000 clones, with approximately 81% occurring once and the leading ten covering more than 8.5%. The sequenced sample was PBMCs or T cells enriched from blood (not recorded which). These receptors came from a woman aged 45-65 years with acute COVID-19. Both conserved end residues are part of each CDR3. The D gene is left open where the match is weak. Clone size appears in some rows only: once, few, many, or a class for an expanded clone.

J gene: TRBJ2-7
D gene: .
clone size: .
V gene: TRBV5-4
CDR3 DNA: TGTGCCAGCAGCGCCTCTAGCTCCGGCTACGAGCAGTACTTC
CDR3 protein: CASSASSSGYEQYF

J gene: TRBJ2-5
D gene: TRBD2
clone size: .
V gene: TRBV30
CDR3 DNA: TGTGCCTGGAGTCCTCCTTCATGGCTAGCGGGAGAAGAAGAGACCCAGTACTTC
CDR3 protein: CAWSPPSWLAGEEETQYF

J gene: TRBJ2-1
D gene: TRBD2
clone size: .
V gene: TRBV5-6
CDR3 DNA: TGTGCCAGCAGCTTGCCCAGCGGGGCCAATGAGCAGTTCTTC
CDR3 protein: CASSLPSGANEQFF

J gene: TRBJ2-7
D gene: TRBD2
clone size: .
V gene: TRBV10-3
CDR3 DNA: TGTGCCATCAGTGAGTTGAGCGGGAAAGCCTACGAGCAGTACTTC
CDR3 protein: CAISELSGKAYEQYF

J gene: TRBJ2-7
D gene: TRBD1
clone size: .
V gene: TRBV2
CDR3 DNA: TGTGCCAGCAGGGACTTCCGGGACAGAAACCCCTACGAGCAGTACTTC
CDR3 protein: CASRDFRDRNPYEQYF

J gene: TRBJ1-5
D gene: .
clone size: .
V gene: TRBV25-1
CDR3 DNA: TGTGCCAGCAGTGACATCAGCGACAATCAGCCCCAGCATTTT
CDR3 protein: CASSDISDNQPQHF

J gene: TRBJ1-5
D gene: .
clone size: .
V gene: TRBV3-1/TRBV3-2
CDR3 DNA: TGTGCCAGCAGCCAAGATCGCAGGAATCAGCCCCAGCATTTT
CDR3 protein: CASSQDRRNQPQHF

J gene: TRBJ1-4
D gene: TRBD1
clone size: .
V gene: TRBV7-9
CDR3 DNA: TGTGCCAGCAGCCCAGGGACAGGGGGAGAGGAAAATGAAAAACTGTTTTTT
CDR3 protein: CASSPGTGGEENEKLFF

J gene: TRBJ1-6
D gene: TRBD1
clone size: .
V gene: TRBV5-1
CDR3 DNA: TGCGCCAGCAGCTTGGCCGGGGACAGCGGAGCGGGCTCCTATAATTCACCCCTCCACTTT
CDR3 protein: CASSLAGDSGAGSYNSPLHF

J gene: TRBJ2-7
D gene: TRBD1
clone size: few
V gene: TRBV7-2
CDR3 DNA: TGTGCCAGCAGCTTGAACAGGGGAGAATCCTACGAGCAGTACTTC
CDR3 protein: CASSLNRGESYEQYF

J gene: TRBJ1-5
D gene: .
clone size: few
V gene: TRBV6-2/TRBV6-3
CDR3 DNA: TGTGCCAGCAGTTACTCAGCCCCTGCGGGGAGCGGCAATCAGCCCCAGCATTTT
CDR3 protein: CASSYSAPAGSGNQPQHF

J gene: TRBJ1-5
D gene: TRBD1
clone size: .
V gene: TRBV6-2/TRBV6-3
CDR3 DNA: TGTGCCAGCAGTCCCGGGACAGGCGGCAATCAGCCCCAGCATTTT
CDR3 protein: CASSPGTGGNQPQHF

J gene: TRBJ1-2
D gene: TRBD1
clone size: .
V gene: TRBV6-4
CDR3 DNA: TGTGCCAGCAGTGACTCCGCCGGGACAGGGGGCCCCAACTATGGCTACACCTTC
CDR3 protein: CASSDSAGTGGPNYGYTF

J gene: TRBJ1-5
D gene: .
clone size: once
V gene: TRBV6-5
CDR3 DNA: TGTGCCAGCAGCCCCGACAGTTATCAGCCCCAGCATTTT
CDR3 protein: CASSPDSYQPQHF

J gene: TRBJ1-2
D gene: TRBD1
clone size: .
V gene: TRBV14
CDR3 DNA: TGTGCCAGCAGCGGACAGGGTTTATATGGCTACACCTTC
CDR3 protein: CASSGQGLYGYTF

J gene: TRBJ2-1
D gene: TRBD1
clone size: once
V gene: TRBV7-9
CDR3 DNA: TGTGCCAGCAGCTCTCAGCCGGGACAGGGGGGCAATGAGCAGTTCTTC
CDR3 protein: CASSSQPGQGGNEQFF

J gene: TRBJ1-2
D gene: TRBD1
clone size: .
V gene: TRBV6-5
CDR3 DNA: TGTGCCAGCAGGGCGGACAGGGCCGTTAACTATGGCTACACCTTC
CDR3 protein: CASRADRAVNYGYTF

J gene: TRBJ1-4
D gene: .
clone size: few
V gene: TRBV4-1
CDR3 DNA: TGCGCCAGCAGCCAAGGGGCAGGGTCAAATGAAAAACTGTTTTTT
CDR3 protein: CASSQGAGSNEKLFF

J gene: TRBJ2-7
D gene: TRBD1
clone size: .
V gene: TRBV6-6
CDR3 DNA: TGTGCCAGCAGTAAGGGGACAGGGCCCTCCTACGAGCAGTACTTC
CDR3 protein: CASSKGTGPSYEQYF

J gene: TRBJ2-5
D gene: TRBD1
clone size: .
V gene: TRBV24-1
CDR3 DNA: TGTGCCACCAGTGATCCCATCCAGGGGGCTAGGGAGACCCAGTACTTC
CDR3 protein: CATSDPIQGARETQYF

J gene: TRBJ2-1
D gene: TRBD2
clone size: once
V gene: TRBV24-1
CDR3 DNA: TGTGCCACCAGTGACTACGGACTAGCGGGAGGGCCGCAGTTCTTC
CDR3 protein: CATSDYGLAGGPQFF

J gene: TRBJ2-2
D gene: .
clone size: .
V gene: TRBV19
CDR3 DNA: TGTGCCAGTAGTATTGTCTTGCGGATCAACACCGGGGAGCTGTTTTTT
CDR3 protein: CASSIVLRINTGELFF

J gene: TRBJ1-2
D gene: .
clone size: .
V gene: TRBV10-1
CDR3 DNA: TGCGCCAGCAGATATTTACAGGGCGGCTATGGCTACACCTTC
CDR3 protein: CASRYLQGGYGYTF

J gene: TRBJ1-6
D gene: .
clone size: .
V gene: TRBV19
CDR3 DNA: TGTGCCAGTATTTGCAGACTGTGGGATAATTCACCCCTCCACTTT
CDR3 protein: CASICRLWDNSPLHF

J gene: TRBJ1-1
D gene: .
clone size: .
V gene: TRBV30
CDR3 DNA: TGTGCCTGGAGTGGGTCGACACACACTGAAGCTTTCTTT
CDR3 protein: CAWSGSTHTEAFF

J gene: TRBJ1-3
D gene: .
clone size: once
V gene: TRBV11-2
CDR3 DNA: TGTGCCAGCAGCTTAGATAGGAGCTCTGGAAACACCATATATTTT
CDR3 protein: CASSLDRSSGNTIYF

J gene: TRBJ2-5
D gene: .
clone size: .
V gene: TRBV6-5
CDR3 DNA: TGTGCCAGCAGTTCCTTTCCCAGGGGTCAAGAGACCCAGTACTTC
CDR3 protein: CASSSFPRGQETQYF

J gene: TRBJ2-3
D gene: TRBD2
clone size: .
V gene: TRBV5-1
CDR3 DNA: TGCGCCAGCAGCTTGCGCGGGGGAGATACGCAGTATTTT
CDR3 protein: CASSLRGGDTQYF

J gene: TRBJ2-3
D gene: TRBD2
clone size: few
V gene: TRBV3-1/TRBV3-2
CDR3 DNA: TGTGCCAGCAGCCAGACTAGCGGGAGAGCAGATACGCAGTATTTT
CDR3 protein: CASSQTSGRADTQYF

J gene: TRBJ1-3
D gene: .
clone size: few
V gene: TRBV2
CDR3 DNA: TGTGCCAGCAGTGAGCTGGAGCGCCGGGGGACGGGGGCTGGAAACACCATATATTTT
CDR3 protein: CASSELERRGTGAGNTIYF

J gene: TRBJ1-6
D gene: .
clone size: few
V gene: TRBV27
CDR3 DNA: TGTGCCAGCAGTTTTGGGCAGGGGAACTCACCCCTCCACTTT
CDR3 protein: CASSFGQGNSPLHF

J gene: TRBJ1-5
D gene: .
clone size: .
V gene: TRBV24-1
CDR3 DNA: TGTGCCACCAGTGATGGACAGTTTGGGGCTAGCAATCAGCCCCAGCATTTT
CDR3 protein: CATSDGQFGASNQPQHF

J gene: TRBJ2-1
D gene: TRBD2
clone size: .
V gene: TRBV27
CDR3 DNA: TGTGCCAGCAGTTTATATGGGACTAGCGGGGCCTCCTACAATGAGCAGTTCTTC
CDR3 protein: CASSLYGTSGASYNEQFF

J gene: TRBJ1-2
D gene: .
clone size: .
V gene: TRBV5-1
CDR3 DNA: TGCGCCAGCAGCTTGGTCCTGAACTATGGCTACACCTTC
CDR3 protein: CASSLVLNYGYTF

J gene: TRBJ2-7
D gene: .
clone size: .
V gene: TRBV4-3
CDR3 DNA: TGCGCCAGCAGCCAAGATAGCAGGGTTTCACCGTACTACGAGCAGTACTTC
CDR3 protein: CASSQDSRVSPYYEQYF

J gene: TRBJ2-1
D gene: .
clone size: .
V gene: TRBV5-1
CDR3 DNA: TGCGCCAGCAGCTCGAGATTAGACAATGAGCAGTTCTTC
CDR3 protein: CASSSRLDNEQFF

J gene: TRBJ2-5
D gene: .
clone size: once
V gene: TRBV11-1
CDR3 DNA: TGTGCCAGCAGCTCATTTGAGACCCAGTACTTC
CDR3 protein: CASSSFETQYF